The rows below give T cell receptor beta chains drawn from one sample of a study of blood T cell repertoires in COVID-19. Only in-frame clones appear in the TCRdb table, and some are missing; sequencing was by immunoSEQ multiplex PCR. In the table there are roughly 400,000 clones, over 75% of which are singletons. Sequenced input: PBMCs or T cells enriched from blood (not recorded which). These receptors were taken from a woman between 40 and 50 years old with acute COVID-19. Both conserved end residues are part of each CDR3. Clone size appears in some rows only: once, few, many, or a class for an expanded clone.

v_call	clone_size	cdr3_aa
TRBV4-2	-	CASSQGPGLAGATDTQYF
TRBV19	-	CASSIGGFIALGPQHF
TRBV7-9	-	CASSLNEGANGYTF
TRBV5-6	-	CASSIGTVFYEQYF
TRBV4-1	once	CASSQGLAGANTGELFF
TRBV6-5	-	CASRAPGTGHGYTF
TRBV5-1	-	CASSFGTGEETQYF
TRBV3-1/TRBV3-2	-	CASSQEGQTGENTQYF
TRBV4-1	-	CASSQEGPAGHSTDTQYF
TRBV11-2	-	CASSSPHRGTEAFF
TRBV5-4	-	CASSPTGTGVITDTQYF
TRBV10-3	-	CAIKNLRDTEAFF
TRBV24-1	-	CATLPGTVTGELFF
TRBV2	-	CASKTGTDYTEAFF
TRBV12-3/TRBV12-4	-	CASGQDMNTEAFF
TRBV30	-	CAMTRLAGRETQYF
TRBV18	-	CASSRGRNTEAFF
TRBV5-1	-	CASSRTGDDRTEAFF
TRBV2	-	CASSLLVVETQYF
TRBV18	-	CASASGTGSSGNTIYF
TRBV9	-	CASSGAGENTGELFF
TRBV10-2	once	CASSEQGLDTEAFF
TRBV3-1/TRBV3-2	-	CASSQVWGRAYRTGELFF
TRBV4-2	-	CASSIGTGRQGYTF
TRBV4-1	-	CASSPEGVLETQYF
TRBV27	-	CASRYRDNNEQFF
TRBV10-3	-	CAIAAGGLGEQYF
TRBV7-8	-	CASSLGRGNTIYF
TRBV5-1	-	CASSLGPGTGYNEQFF
TRBV20-1	-	CSASLPGVAGAETQYF
TRBV6-6	-	CASSPRTAFSSGNTIYF
TRBV7-9	-	CASSFSLDEQYF
TRBV5-1	-	CASSVFYNEQFF
TRBV2	-	CASSDPIQETQYF
TRBV11-2	-	CASSLGKGTLPSEQYF
TRBV4-1	few	CASSQEAGYYGYTF
TRBV18	few	CASSPAQGNEEQYF
TRBV28	-	CASSLRGRPYEQYF
TRBV29-1	-	CSVEGRGQSYGYTF
TRBV5-1	-	CASSFSGAGNQPQHF
TRBV25-1	-	CASSVQGRDTQYF
TRBV6-5	-	CASSYQRTGDEQYF
TRBV5-1	-	CATGQGNTDTQYF
TRBV2	-	CASSGGGSYGYTF
TRBV12-3/TRBV12-4	-	CASTLQRYGYTF
TRBV18	-	CASLPYGTGNTGELFF
TRBV5-1	-	CASSLGGGSADTQYF
TRBV5-5	-	CASSWGTGTDTQYF
TRBV7-9	-	CASSSGQGARDEQFF
TRBV9	-	CASSVGAGANYGYTF
TRBV5-1	-	CASSWRIMQETQYF
TRBV5-1	-	CASSLDGTGVRNEQFF
TRBV5-4	-	CASSLLSGGANEQFF
TRBV14	-	CASSLGGYEQYF
TRBV5-6	-	CASSFWLSGSNTQYF
TRBV7-2	-	CASSYLAGAYEQYF
TRBV18	-	CASSPPLRETQYF
TRBV5-4	-	CASSLEPGTGKGYTF
TRBV7-8	few	CASSLGGRESEQFF
TRBV2	-	CASSGLNTGELFF